These 9 T cell receptor beta chains share one sample of origin, sequenced in a study of memory CD4+ T cells and cytomegalovirus serostatus. Using immunoSEQ multiplex PCR, the repertoire was profiled, and TCRdb retains in-frame clones only, with some absent. The data show more than 45,000 clones, with around 80% seen just once and roughly 1% held by the top ten. Single viable CD3+CD4+CD8-CD45RO+ cells were sorted as the memory CD4+ T cells. The sample taken for sequencing was memory CD4+ T cells from blood. These receptor sequences come from an adult in good health and CMV-seronegative.

The chain employs TRBV6-5 and TRBJ2-4; 7 nucleotides agree with TRBD1. This CDR3 spans 15 amino acids. With V trimmed by 0 bases and J by 8 bases, 7 bases remained unmatched. In germline, CDR1 is MNHEY, CDR2 SVGAGI. CDR3 sequence (DNA): TGTGCCAGCAGTTACTCAACAGGGGCGAGGGACATTCAGTACTTC. It is translated as CASSYSTGARDIQYF.

The rearrangement links TRBV2 to TRBJ1-2; no reliable D call. Between the trimmed V and J ends, which lost 6 bases and 7 bases, there was a span of 15 bases. The CDR3 covers 13 residues. CDR1 is SNHLY, CDR2 FYNNEI, per germline. CDR3 sequence reads: CASSKTSDGGYTF. Written as DNA, the CDR3 is TGTGCCAGCAGCAAGACCTCGGACGGTGGCTACACCTTC.

The rearrangement links TRBV30 to TRBJ2-3, with 8 bases lining up with TRBD2. The CDR3 covers 16 residues. Germline V CDR1 and CDR2: GTSNPN, SVGIG (reference sequence). Unmatched junction bases numbered 9, after V lost 2 bases and J lost 2 bases. The CDR3 here is CAWSRTGGSITDTQYF. The CDR3 DNA follows: TGTGCCTGGAGTAGGACGGGAGGGAGTATCACAGATACGCAGTATTTT. Complete variable domain (other parts from reference TRBV30 and TRBJ2-3): SQTIHQWPATLVQPVGSPLSLECTVEGTSNPNLYWYRQAAGRGLQLLFYSVGIGQISSEVPQNLSASRPQDRQFILSSKKLLLSDSGFYLCAWSRTGGSITDTQYFGPGTRLTVL.

The chain links TRBV2 to TRBJ2-5; TRBD1 agrees at 10 bases. After removal of 6 bases from V and 5 bases from J, the junction contained 9 bases not matched to a gene. The CDR3 extends over 15 amino acids. Germline V lookup: CDR1 SNHLY, CDR2 FYNNEI. As DNA, the CDR3 is TGTGCCAGCAGACGTAGGACAGGGGGTGAGGAGACCCAGTACTTC. Encoded protein: CASRRRTGGEETQYF.

The chain is built from TRBV27 and TRBJ2-3; a possible D gene is TRBD1 (5 bases). Looked up from germline, CDR1 is MNHEY and CDR2 is SMNVEV (reference sequence). V lost 2 bases to trimming and J lost 2 bases, with 11 bases between them. The CDR3 consists of 15 residues. The CDR3 DNA follows: TGTGCCAGCAGTTTAGGGGCGGATCTCACAGATACGCAGTATTTT. Encoded protein: CASSLGADLTDTQYF.

This clone was counted a few times. This chain connects TRBV6-5 to TRBJ1-1; possible D gene TRBD1, 5 bases. V was pared by 1 base and J by 4 bases, with 7 bases between. From germline, CDR1 is MNHEY and CDR2 SVGAGI. This CDR3 has 13 amino acids. The CDR3 is CASSYLGGTEAFF. The CDR3 coding sequence is TGTGCCAGCAGTTACTTGGGGGGCACTGAAGCTTTCTTT.

The chain combines TRBV19 with TRBJ1-2; 7 bases line up with TRBD1. V was pared by 5 bases and J by 4 bases, with 7 bases of the junction left unmatched. The length of the CDR3 is 14 residues. CDR1 and CDR2 (germline): LNHDA, SQIVND (reference sequence). This chain's CDR3 is CASSLQGKGYGYTF. The CDR3 nucleotides read TGTGCCAGTAGTCTACAGGGGAAGGGCTATGGCTACACCTTC.

The CDR3 sequence is CATRGDREGEQYF. The CDR3 nucleotides read TGTGCCACCAGGGGGGACAGGGAGGGCGAGCAGTACTTC. The chain employs TRBV15 and TRBJ2-7; the match to TRBD1 covers 9 bases. Germline V gene lookup returns CDR1 LNHNV and CDR2 YYDKDF (reference sequence). The CDR3 loop spans 13 amino acids. V lost 6 bases to trimming and J lost 6 bases; unmatched junction nucleotides: 6.

The CDR3 loop is CASSLEGQGAGSPLHF. CDR3 sequence (DNA): TGTGCCAGCAGCTTAGAGGGACAGGGGGCCGGGTCACCCCTCCACTTT. V gene TRBV7-8 combines with J gene TRBJ1-6, with TRBD1 identical over 12 bases. V dropped 1 base and J dropped 10; count of bases not matched to a gene: 5. The CDR3 consists of 16 residues. CDR1 SGHVS and CDR2 FQNEAQ come from the germline V gene.